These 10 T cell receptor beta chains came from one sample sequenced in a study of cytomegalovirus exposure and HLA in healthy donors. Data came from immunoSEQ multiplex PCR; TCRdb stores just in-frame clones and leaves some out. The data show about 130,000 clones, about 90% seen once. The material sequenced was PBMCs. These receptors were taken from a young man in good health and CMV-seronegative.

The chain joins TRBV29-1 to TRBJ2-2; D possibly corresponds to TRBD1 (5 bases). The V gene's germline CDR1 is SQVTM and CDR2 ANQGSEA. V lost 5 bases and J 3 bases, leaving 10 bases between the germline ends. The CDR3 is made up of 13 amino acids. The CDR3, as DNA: TGCAGCGTTCAGTCAGGGTACACCGGGGAGCTGTTTTTT. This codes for CSVQSGYTGELFF.

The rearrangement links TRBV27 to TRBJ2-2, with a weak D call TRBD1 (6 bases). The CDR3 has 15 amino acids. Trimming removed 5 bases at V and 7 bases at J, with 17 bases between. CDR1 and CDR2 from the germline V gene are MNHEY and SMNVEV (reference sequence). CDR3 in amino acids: CASSTTFLGGGELFF. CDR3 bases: TGTGCCAGCAGTACTACCTTCTTAGGGGGCGGGGAGCTGTTTTTT.

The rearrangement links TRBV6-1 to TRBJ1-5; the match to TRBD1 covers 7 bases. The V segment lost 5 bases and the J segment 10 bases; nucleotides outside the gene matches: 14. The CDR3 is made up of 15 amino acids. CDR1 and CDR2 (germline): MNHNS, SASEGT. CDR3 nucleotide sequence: TGTGCCAGCAGTAGAGACAGGGAACTTAGTAAACCCCAGCATTTT. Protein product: CASSRDRELSKPQHF.

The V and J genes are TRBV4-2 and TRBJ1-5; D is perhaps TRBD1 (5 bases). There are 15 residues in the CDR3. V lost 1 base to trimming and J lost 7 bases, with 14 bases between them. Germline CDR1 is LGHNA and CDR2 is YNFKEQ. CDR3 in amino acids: CASSQGEGRGQPQHF. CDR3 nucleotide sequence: TGTGCCAGCAGCCAAGGGGAGGGGCGGGGGCAGCCCCAGCATTTT.

The CDR3 here is CASAPPGVNEQFF. The CDR3 bases are TGTGCTAGTGCCCCGCCCGGAGTCAATGAGCAGTTCTTC. The V and J genes are TRBV12-5 and TRBJ2-1; no clear D gene. The CDR3 is made up of 13 amino acids. V shed 7 bases and J shed 6 bases, with 13 bases lying between them. The germline gives CDR1 LGHNT, CDR2 FRNRAP.

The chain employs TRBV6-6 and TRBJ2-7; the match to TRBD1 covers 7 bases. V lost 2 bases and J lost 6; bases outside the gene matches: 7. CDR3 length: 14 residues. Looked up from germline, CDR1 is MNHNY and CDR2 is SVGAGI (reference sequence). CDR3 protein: CASSYQDRVSEQYF. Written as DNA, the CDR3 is TGTGCCAGCAGTTACCAAGACAGGGTAAGCGAGCAGTACTTC.

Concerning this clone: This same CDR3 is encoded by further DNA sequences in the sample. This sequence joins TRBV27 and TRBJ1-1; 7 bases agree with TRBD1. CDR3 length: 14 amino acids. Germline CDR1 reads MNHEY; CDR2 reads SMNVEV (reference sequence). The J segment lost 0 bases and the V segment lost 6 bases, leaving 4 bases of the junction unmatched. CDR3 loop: CASSLQGMNTEAFF. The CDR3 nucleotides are TGTGCCAGCAGCCTACAGGGGATGAACACTGAAGCTTTCTTT.

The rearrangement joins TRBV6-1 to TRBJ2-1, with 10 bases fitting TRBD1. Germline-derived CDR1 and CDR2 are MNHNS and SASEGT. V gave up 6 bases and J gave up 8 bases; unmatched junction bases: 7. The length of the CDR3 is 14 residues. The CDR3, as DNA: TGTGCCAGCAGACCGGGACAGGGGAGTTATGAGCAGTTCTTC. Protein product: CASRPGQGSYEQFF.

The CDR3 loop reads CASSLGLVGGETQYF. The CDR3 nucleotides are TGTGCCAGCAGCTTAGGGCTAGTCGGTGGAGAGACCCAGTACTTC. V usage is TRBV11-2 and J usage is TRBJ2-5; D is uncertain. Trimming took off 1 base at V and 4 bases at J, with 13 bases between the two ends. This CDR3 is built from 15 residues. The germline V gene has CDR1 SGHAT and CDR2 FQNNGV.

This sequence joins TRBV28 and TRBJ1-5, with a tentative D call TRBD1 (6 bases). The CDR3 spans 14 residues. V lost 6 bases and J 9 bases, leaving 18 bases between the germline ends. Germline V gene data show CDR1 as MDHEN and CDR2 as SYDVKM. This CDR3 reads CASSETTGLRPQHF. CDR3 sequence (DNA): TGTGCCAGCAGCGAAACGACAGGCCTGAGGCCCCAGCATTTT. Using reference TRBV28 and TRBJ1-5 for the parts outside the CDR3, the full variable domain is DVKVTQSSRYLVKRTGEKVFLECVQDMDHENMFWYRQDPGLGLRLIYFSYDVKMKEKGDIPEGYSVSREKKERFSLILESASTNQTSMYLCASSETTGLRPQHFGDGTRLSIL.